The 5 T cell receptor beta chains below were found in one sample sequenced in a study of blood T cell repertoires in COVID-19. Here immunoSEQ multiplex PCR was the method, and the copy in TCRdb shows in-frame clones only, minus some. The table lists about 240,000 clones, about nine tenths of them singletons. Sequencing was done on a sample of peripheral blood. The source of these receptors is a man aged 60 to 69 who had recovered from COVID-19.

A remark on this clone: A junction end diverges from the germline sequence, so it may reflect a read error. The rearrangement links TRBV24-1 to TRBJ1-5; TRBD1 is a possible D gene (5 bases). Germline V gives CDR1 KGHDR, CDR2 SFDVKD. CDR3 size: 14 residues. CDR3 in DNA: TGTGCCACCAGTGGCCTTGGGGCAAATCGGCCCCAGCATTTT. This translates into CATSGLGANRPQHF.

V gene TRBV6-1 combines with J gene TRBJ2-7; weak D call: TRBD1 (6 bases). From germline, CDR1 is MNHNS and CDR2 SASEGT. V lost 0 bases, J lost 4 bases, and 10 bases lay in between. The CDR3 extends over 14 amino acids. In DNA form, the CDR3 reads TGTGCCAGCAGTGAAGCGTCGGACAGTTACGAGCAGTACGTC. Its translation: CASSEASDSYEQYV.

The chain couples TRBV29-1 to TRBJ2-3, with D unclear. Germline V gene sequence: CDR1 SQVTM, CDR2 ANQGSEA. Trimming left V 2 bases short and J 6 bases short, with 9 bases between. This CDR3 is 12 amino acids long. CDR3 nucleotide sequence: TGCAGCGTTGAATTTTCGAGGGATACGCAGTATTTT. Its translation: CSVEFSRDTQYF.

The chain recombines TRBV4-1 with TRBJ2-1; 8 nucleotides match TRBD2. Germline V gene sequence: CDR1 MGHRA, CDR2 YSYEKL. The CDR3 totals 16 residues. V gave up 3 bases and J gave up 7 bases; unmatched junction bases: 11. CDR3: CASSQQAGALLNEQFF. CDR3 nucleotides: TGCGCCAGCAGCCAGCAAGCGGGGGCCCTTCTTAATGAGCAGTTCTTC.

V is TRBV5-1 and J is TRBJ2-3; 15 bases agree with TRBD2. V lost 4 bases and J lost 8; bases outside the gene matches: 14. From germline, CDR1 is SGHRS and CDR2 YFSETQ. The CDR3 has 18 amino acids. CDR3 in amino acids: CASSQGLAGGSREGTQYF. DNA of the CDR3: TGCGCCAGCAGCCAAGGACTAGCGGGGGGGTCCCGGGAAGGTACGCAGTATTTT. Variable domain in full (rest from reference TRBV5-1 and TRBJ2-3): KAGVTQTPRYLIKTRGQQVTLSCSPISGHRSVSWYQQTPGQGLQFLFEYFSETQRNKGNFPGRFSGRQFSNSRSEMNVSTLELGDSALYLCASSQGLAGGSREGTQYFGPGTRLTVL.